Presented here are 10 T cell receptor beta chains from one specimen sequenced in a study of blood T cells in healthy people across ages. Next came a second PCR, run for about 6 to 12 cycles, which used a sample-barcoded 5' primer along with a J-beta primer mix. TCRdb ran MiXCR on the 5' RACE reads and lists one entry per CDR3 protein. The sample has some 850,000 distinct CDR3 sequences, 20% to 30% seen once; the top ten hold less than 3.5%. These records were also assigned to another study, of T cells of mothers and their children.

Sequenced input: blood. All receptors derive from a boy aged 5 to 17 in good health.

This clonotype was observed a few times. The chain has TRBV7-9 and TRBJ2-7; 7 bases agree with TRBD1. CDR3 length: 15 residues. With 5 bases clipped from V and 7 bases from J, the junction kept 14 bases outside the gene matches. CDR1 SEHNR and CDR2 FQNEAQ come from the germline V gene (reference sequence). CDR3 nucleotide sequence: TGTGCCAGCAGCCACGGAGAGCAGGGGGATTGGGAGCAGTACTTC. Translating gives CASSHGEQGDWEQYF.

The V call is TRBV15, the J call TRBJ2-7; the D gene could be TRBD1 or TRBD2 (5 bases each). The CDR3 has 18 amino acids. V was cut by 0 bases and J by 3 bases, with 21 bases left in between. Germline loops: CDR1 LNHNV, CDR2 YYDKDF (reference sequence). CDR3 nucleotides: TGTGCCACCAGCAGAGACCGGACGGGGACCCATCTTTACTACGAGCAGTACTTC. This encodes CATSRDRTGTHLYYEQYF. Together with reference TRBV15 and TRBJ2-7, the CDR3 gives the full variable domain: DAMVIQNPRYQVTQFGKPVTLSCSQTLNHNVMYWYQQKSSQAPKLLFHYYDKDFNNEADTPDNFQSRRPNTSFCFLDIRSPGLGDTAMYLCATSRDRTGTHLYYEQYFGPGTRLTVT.

This clonotype was counted only a few times. This chain links TRBV10-3 with TRBJ2-7; TRBD1 agrees at 11 bases. The CDR3 runs 16 residues. Germline CDR1 ENHRY, CDR2 SYGVKD. V trimming: 3 bases; J trimming: 3 bases; junction bases outside the gene matches: 7. The CDR3, as DNA: TGTGCCATCAGTGATTTCGGCGGGACAGGGGGCTACGAGCAGTACTTC. Protein: CAISDFGGTGGYEQYF.

This rearrangement joins TRBV27 to TRBJ1-1; 8 positions match TRBD1. The CDR3 has 12 residues. Trimming removed 6 bases from V and 11 bases from J; junction bases left unmatched: 8. Germline CDR1 is MNHEY and CDR2 is SMNVEV (reference sequence). Here the CDR3 reads CASRPQGAQAFF. CDR3 DNA sequence: TGTGCCAGCAGACCCCAGGGGGCGCAGGCTTTCTTT.

This clonotype came up many times. J is TRBJ2-1 and V is TRBV10-3; 7 nucleotides line up with TRBD2. V dropped 4 bases and J dropped 7; count of bases not matched to a gene: 19. This CDR3 spans 18 amino acids. Germline V gene sequence: CDR1 ENHRY, CDR2 SYGVKD. The CDR3, as DNA: TGTGCCATCAGTGGGAAAGCGGGGCCTCGTCCTTATCAAAATGAGCAGTTCTTC. Amino acid sequence: CAISGKAGPRPYQNEQFF.

This chain joins TRBV6-1 and TRBJ2-1; 12 nucleotides match TRBD2. CDR1 is MNHNS, CDR2 SASEGT, per germline. The junction had 6 bases not matched to a gene; V was cut back by 5 bases and J by 1 base. The CDR3 has 17 residues. The CDR3 region has the DNA TGTGCCAGCAGTACCGGACTAGCGGGGCCATCCTACAATGAGCAGTTCTTC. It encodes CASSTGLAGPSYNEQFF.

This rearrangement joins TRBV6-5 to TRBJ2-7; 7 bases line up with TRBD1. The CDR3 runs to 14 residues. Germline CDR1 reads MNHEY; CDR2 reads SVGAGI. The V gene end was trimmed by 5 bases and the J gene end by 2 bases; junction bases not matched to a gene: 6. CDR3 region: CASSGQVLPYEQYF. As DNA, the CDR3 is TGTGCCAGCAGTGGACAGGTCCTGCCCTACGAGCAGTACTTC.

The chain combines TRBV6-2 or TRBV6-3 with TRBJ2-5; 11 bases are shared with TRBD2. Germline-derived CDR1 and CDR2 are MNHEY and SVGEGT. J was trimmed by 2 bases and V by 6 bases; bases with no gene match: 8. The CDR3 sequence is 16 residues long. The chain's CDR3 is CASREGTSGDQETQYF. The CDR3 DNA sequence: TGTGCCAGCAGGGAAGGGACTAGCGGTGATCAAGAGACCCAGTACTTC.

V usage is TRBV28 and J usage is TRBJ2-7; D call uncertain. CDR1 MDHEN and CDR2 SYDVKM come from the germline V gene. Between the trimmed V and J ends, which lost 7 bases and 2 bases, there was a span of 15 bases. The CDR3 covers 14 residues. DNA of the CDR3: TGTGCCAGCACCTATTCCCCGGGCCCCTACGAGCAGTACTTC. Residues: CASTYSPGPYEQYF.

This chain links TRBV21-1 with TRBJ2-6. TRBV21-1 is described as a pseudogene. The CDR3 runs to 17 residues. CDR3 nucleotide sequence: TGTGCCAGCAGCAAAGTAGGCCGCCGGCCTGGGGCCAACGTCCCGACTTTC. Translated, it gives CASSKVGRRPGANVPTF.